This passage covers 4 T cell receptor beta chains from one sample sequenced in a study of blood T cell repertoires in COVID-19. The assay was immunoSEQ multiplex PCR, and TCRdb's table has in-frame clones only and misses some. This table has 140,000 or so clones, around three quarters appearing once. Sequenced sample: peripheral blood. The receptors were sampled from a man in his forties or fifties with acute or convalescent COVID-19.

The table lists this clone with a few counts. The CDR3 here is CASRRSGTGKDYGYTF. The DNA of the CDR3 is TGTGCCAGCAGGCGCTCCGGGACAGGGAAAGACTATGGCTACACCTTC. This sequence joins TRBV11-2 and TRBJ1-2, with 9 bases fitting TRBD1. Germline CDR1 is SGHAT and CDR2 is FQNNGV. This CDR3 is 16 amino acids long. V was pared by 6 bases and J by 3 bases, with 11 bases of the junction left unmatched.

The J gene is TRBJ1-1, the V gene TRBV5-4; TRBD1 aligns across 7 bases. The CDR3 contains 12 residues. Germline V CDR1 and CDR2: SGHNT, YYREEE (reference sequence). Losses at the gene ends were 6 bases for V and 4 bases for J; bases not matched to a gene: 3. Written as DNA, the CDR3 is TGTGCCAGCAACAGGGGTGGCACTGAAGCTTTCTTT. Translation gives CASNRGGTEAFF.

The V gene is TRBV6-1, the J gene TRBJ1-4; 9 bases map to TRBD1. V lost 1 base, J lost 4 bases, and 4 bases stayed unmatched. Germline-derived CDR1 and CDR2 are MNHNS and SASEGT. This CDR3 comprises 16 residues. CDR3 sequence: CASSEGTGAGNEKLFF. DNA for the CDR3: TGTGCCAGCAGTGAAGGGACAGGGGCGGGTAATGAAAAACTGTTTTTT.

V and J are TRBV3-1 (or the pseudogene TRBV3-2) and TRBJ1-1; 10 bases fit TRBD1. CDR3 length equals 15 residues. The germline V gene encodes CDR1 LGHDT and CDR2 YNNKEL (reference sequence). V was clipped by 4 bases and J by 4 bases; unmatched bases: 6. This CDR3 is CASSPGQGLSTEAFF. CDR3 DNA sequence: TGTGCCAGCAGCCCGGGACAGGGGTTGAGCACTGAAGCTTTCTTT.